The 19 T cell receptor beta chains listed next were all sequenced from one sample in a study of blood T cell repertoires in COVID-19. Measured with immunoSEQ multiplex PCR; TCRdb has only the in-frame clones, and not every one. The sample lists some 100,000 clones, roughly 92% occurring once. What was sequenced was peripheral blood. These receptor sequences come from a man in his 70s with acute or convalescent COVID-19.

The chain couples TRBV28 to TRBJ2-3; 12 nucleotides agree with TRBD2. V shed 8 bases, J shed 2 bases, and the junction held 2 bases outside the gene matches. The CDR3 consists of 14 residues. Germline CDR1 reads MDHEN; CDR2 reads SYDVKM. Here the CDR3 DNA reads TGTGCCAGCGGGACTAGCGGGTTCACAGATACGCAGTATTTT. It codes for CASGTSGFTDTQYF.

The chain recombines TRBV11-2 with TRBJ2-1, with TRBD1 as a possible D gene (6 bases). The CDR3 consists of 12 residues. Germline V gene sequence: CDR1 SGHAT, CDR2 FQNNGV. V was cut by 6 bases and J by 9 bases, with 12 bases left in between. In nucleotides, the CDR3 is TGTGCCAGCAGTCGCGACAGGACTGAGCAGTTCTTC. It codes for CASSRDRTEQFF.

The chain couples TRBV27 to TRBJ1-2; 11 nucleotides agree with TRBD1. The ends lost 2 bases at V and 7 bases at J; junction bases unmatched: 3. CDR1 and CDR2 from the germline V gene are MNHEY and SMNVEV (reference sequence). The length of the CDR3 is 14 residues. The DNA for the CDR3 is TGTGCCAGCAGTTTAGGGACAGGGGGAGGTGGCTACACCTTC. Protein: CASSLGTGGGGYTF.

This chain uses TRBV28 with TRBJ1-3; D is ambiguous. V was cut by 4 bases and J by 0 bases, with 7 bases left in between. The germline CDR1 and CDR2 sequences are MDHEN and SYDVKM. CDR3 length: 14 amino acids. The CDR3 DNA reads TGTGCCAGCAGTTCAGCGGTCTCTGGAAACACCATATATTTT. This encodes CASSSAVSGNTIYF.

J is TRBJ1-4 and V is TRBV19, with a tentative D call TRBD1 (6 bases). The length of the CDR3 is 16 residues. Per the germline V gene, CDR1 is LNHDA and CDR2 is SQIVND (reference sequence). V lost 5 bases, J lost 8 bases, and 21 bases lay in between. For the CDR3, the DNA is TGTGCCAGTAGTGTTGACAGGTCTCTCGGGGCGGAAAAACTGTTTTTT. Translated: CASSVDRSLGAEKLFF.

CDR3 protein: CASSFRLPGQGGGNYGYTF. The CDR3 region has the DNA TGCGCCAGCAGCTTCCGCCTCCCGGGACAGGGCGGAGGAAACTATGGCTACACCTTC. This chain uses TRBV4-1 with TRBJ1-2; 9 bases map to TRBD1. There are 19 residues in the CDR3. Germline V gene sequence: CDR1 MGHRA, CDR2 YSYEKL. V dropped 5 bases and J dropped 2; count of bases not matched to a gene: 18.

The rearrangement links TRBV6-6 to TRBJ1-6, with D maybe TRBD1 (5 bases). Germline assignment: CDR1 MNHNY and CDR2 SVGAGI (reference sequence). V was shortened by 2 bases and J by 7 bases, with 9 bases between the two germline ends. The CDR3 sequence is 14 residues long. In DNA form, the CDR3 reads TGTGCCAGCAGTTACGGGCGGGGGAATTCACCCCTCCACTTT. This encodes CASSYGRGNSPLHF.

This chain uses TRBV25-1 with TRBJ2-5; 11 positions match TRBD2. With V trimmed by 1 base and J by 5 bases, 12 bases remained unmatched. The germline V gene has CDR1 MGHDK and CDR2 SYGVNS. The CDR3 length is 18 residues. The DNA for the CDR3 is TGTGCCAGCAGTGAATCCTCATCGCTAGCGGGGGGCCGGGAGACCCAGTACTTC. Translated: CASSESSSLAGGRETQYF. Based on the CDR3 plus reference TRBV25-1 and TRBJ2-5, the full variable domain is EADIYQTPRYLVIGTGKKITLECSQTMGHDKMYWYQQDPGMELHLIHYSYGVNSTEKGDLSSESTVSRIRTEHFPLTLESARPSHTSQYLCASSESSSLAGGRETQYFGPGTRLLVL.

The J gene is TRBJ2-3, the V gene TRBV5-4; perhaps TRBD2 as D (6 bases). Germline CDR1 SGHNT, CDR2 YYREEE (reference sequence). This CDR3 has 13 residues. The V gene lost 4 bases and the J gene lost 1 base, with 7 bases spanning the gap. The CDR3 loop reads CASSQRGTDTQYF. CDR3 nucleotides: TGTGCCAGCAGCCAGCGGGGCACAGATACGCAGTATTTT.

The chain joins TRBV24-1 to TRBJ2-1, with 8 bases aligning to TRBD1. The CDR3 runs to 16 residues. Per the germline V gene, CDR1 is KGHDR and CDR2 is SFDVKD. Unmatched junction bases numbered 9, after V lost 4 bases and J lost 5 bases. The CDR3 spells CATSDSRQGPHNEQFF. In nucleotides, the CDR3 is TGTGCCACCAGTGACTCTCGACAGGGGCCGCACAATGAGCAGTTCTTC.

This clone was seen a few times. The CDR3 protein is CASSPGTATNEKLFF. Here the CDR3 DNA reads TGTGCCAGTAGCCCCGGGACAGCTACTAATGAAAAACTGTTTTTT. The rearrangement joins TRBV19 to TRBJ1-4; 7 nucleotides align to TRBD1. Germline lookup yields CDR1 LNHDA and CDR2 SQIVND (reference sequence). With V trimmed by 6 bases and J by 2 bases, 6 bases remained unmatched. This CDR3 region has 15 residues.

The CDR3 is CASNLRGGVEQETQYF. The CDR3 coding sequence is TGCGCCAGCAATCTAAGGGGGGGAGTAGAGCAAGAGACCCAGTACTTC. The chain links TRBV23-1 to TRBJ2-5; a weak D match, TRBD2 (7 bases). TRBV23-1 is treated as an ORF (open reading frame) with a function not yet certain. This CDR3 has 16 residues. With 7 bases removed from V and 2 bases from J, the gap between germline ends came to 20 bases.

This rearrangement joins TRBV18 to TRBJ2-1; D may be TRBD1 (5 bases). The CDR3 covers 15 residues. The ends were cut back, 2 bases at V and 9 bases at J, with 17 bases in the middle. The germline CDR1 and CDR2 sequences are KGHSH and LQKENI. Here the CDR3 DNA reads TGTGCCAGCTCACCAAAAGAAGCAGGGCTGAGTGAGCAGTTCTTC. This encodes CASSPKEAGLSEQFF.

V and J are TRBV19 and TRBJ2-7; D is unclear. With 5 bases removed from V and 5 bases from J, the gap between germline ends came to 16 bases. Germline CDR1 is LNHDA and CDR2 is SQIVND (reference sequence). The CDR3 spans 14 residues. CDR3 loop: CASSPLLVYHEQYF. The CDR3 DNA reads as TGTGCCAGTAGTCCCCTACTTGTGTACCACGAGCAGTACTTC. The full variable domain, completed using reference TRBV19 and TRBJ2-7, is DGGITQSPKYLFRKEGQNVTLSCEQNLNHDAMYWYRQDPGQGLRLIYYSQIVNDFQKGDIAEGYSVSREKKESFPLTVTSAQKNPTAFYLCASSPLLVYHEQYFGPGTRLTVT.

The chain has TRBV27 and TRBJ2-7; perhaps TRBD1 as D (6 bases). The CDR3 consists of 15 residues. Germline V gene data show CDR1 as MNHEY and CDR2 as SMNVEV (reference sequence). Trimming shortened V by 0 bases and J by 0 bases, and 9 bases separated the two germline ends. The CDR3 DNA reads as TGTGCCAGCAGTTTATCGGCAGGGGTCTCCTACGAGCAGTACTTC. Its translation: CASSLSAGVSYEQYF.

The rearrangement joins TRBV4-1 to TRBJ2-5; D gene unclear. CDR1 MGHRA and CDR2 YSYEKL come from the germline V gene. This CDR3 is built from 14 residues. Trimming left V 4 bases short and J 2 bases short, with 11 bases between. CDR3 sequence reads: CASSLRGQQETQYF. CDR3 DNA sequence: TGCGCCAGCAGCCTTAGAGGTCAACAAGAGACCCAGTACTTC.

The chain employs TRBV19 and TRBJ1-5, with a weak D call TRBD1 (6 bases). This CDR3 spans 17 amino acids. Looked up from germline, CDR1 is LNHDA and CDR2 is SQIVND (reference sequence). Between the trimmed V and J ends, which lost 3 bases and 6 bases, there was a span of 21 bases. The chain's CDR3 is CASSMWTDRRGGQPQHF. The CDR3 DNA reads as TGTGCCAGTAGTATGTGGACAGACCGACGAGGGGGTCAGCCCCAGCATTTT.

The chain recombines TRBV19 with TRBJ1-5; D is uncertain. The V gene lost 3 bases and the J gene lost 0 bases, with 12 bases spanning the gap. Germline V gives CDR1 LNHDA, CDR2 SQIVND (reference sequence). The CDR3 contains 16 residues. The CDR3 region is CASSIKALDSNQPQHF. Written as DNA, the CDR3 is TGTGCCAGTAGTATTAAAGCCCTAGATAGCAATCAGCCCCAGCATTTT.

The V call is TRBV10-3, the J call TRBJ1-3; D is ambiguous. The length of the CDR3 is 11 residues. Trimming shortened V by 8 bases and J by 4 bases, and 6 bases separated the two germline ends. Germline-derived CDR1 and CDR2 are ENHRY and SYGVKD. CDR3 bases: TGTGCCATCGGGGAGGGAAACACCATATATTTT. As protein: CAIGEGNTIYF.